This T cell receptor beta chain was retrieved from a study of T cells after yellow fever vaccination. The CDR3 runs to 14 residues. Germline V lookup: CDR1 DFQATT, CDR2 SNEGSKA (reference sequence). The V end was cut by 5 bases, the J end by 0 bases, with 10 bases between. TCRdb re-called the 5' RACE reads through MiXCR, storing one row per CDR3 protein. The table records approximately 510,000 distinct CDR3 sequences, around a fifth of them present only once. In regard to this clonotype: Its antigen is unidentified.

Study findings and constraints: Peaking faster, on day 5 versus 15, the secondary response was nonetheless weaker. Researchers cautioned that FACS-sorted repertoires could harbor abundant clonotypes contaminating from the bulk population. A large majority of primary-vaccination clones showed up again after the booster (roughly 95% CD4, 75% to 90% CD8).

The material was PBMCs, obtained about 21 days after the first yellow fever vaccination. The chain is built from TRBV20-1 and TRBJ1-4, with D unresolved. The sequence was collected from a man between 18 and 29 years old who received the YFV17D yellow fever vaccine. The CDR3 DNA follows: TGCAGTGCTTCCATTGATGCAACTAATGAAAAACTGTTTTTT. As protein: CSASIDATNEKLFF.